What follows describes a single TCR beta chain. The data were produced by immunoSEQ multiplex PCR, yet TCRdb's version contains in-frame clones alone and is incomplete. Of under 300,000 clones in the sample, roughly 85% were seen once. The CDR3 covers 13 residues. After removal of 6 bases from V and 3 bases from J, the junction contained 5 bases not matched to a gene. Germline CDR1 is MNHEY and CDR2 is SVGAGI. This sample was included in a study of blood T cell repertoires in COVID-19. Material: peripheral blood. The rearrangement uses TRBV6-5 and TRBJ2-7; TRBD1 agrees at 7 bases. The receptor comes from a man between 60 and 75 years old who had recovered from COVID-19. CDR3 residues: CASSRGQDYEQYF. In DNA, the CDR3 is TGTGCCAGCAGCCGCGGACAGGACTACGAGCAGTACTTC.